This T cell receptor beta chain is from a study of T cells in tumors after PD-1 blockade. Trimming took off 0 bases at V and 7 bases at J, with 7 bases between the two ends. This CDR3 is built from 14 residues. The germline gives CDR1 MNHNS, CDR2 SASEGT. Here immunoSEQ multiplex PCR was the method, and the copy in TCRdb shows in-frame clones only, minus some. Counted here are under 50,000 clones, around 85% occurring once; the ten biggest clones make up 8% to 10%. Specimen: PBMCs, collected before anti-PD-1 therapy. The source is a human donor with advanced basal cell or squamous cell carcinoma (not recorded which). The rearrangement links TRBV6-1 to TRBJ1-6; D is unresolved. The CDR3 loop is CASSEAAENSPLHF. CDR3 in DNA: TGTGCCAGCAGTGAAGCCGCAGAAAATTCACCCCTCCACTTT.